Below, one T cell receptor (beta chain) is given with its context. It lacks a known antigen. Within one base of it there is no much larger clone, and no base qualities were kept. The data were obtained in a study of blood T cell repertoires in COVID-19 (dated by TCRdb to about 2020). In terms of the full investigation: Samples from collaborators originated in the United States, Italy and Spain and spanned both the acute and convalescent phases of COVID-19. The material from the prospective study consisted of cDNA or gDNA derived from T cells, B-cell-depleted T cells, or PBMCs. Deeply sampled blood TCRbeta repertoires from subjects exposed to, actively infected with, or recovered from COVID-19 were included in the dataset. The repertoires were released in a freely available public database meant as a resource for research on the immune response to SARS-CoV-2. Samples came from the ongoing ImmuneRACE study (first 160 participants) plus 1,254 subjects from 6 global collaborators. The sample metadata nearly always contained a de-identified subject ID, COVID-19 status, age in years and sex. HLA class I and class II types, where available, came from metadata supplied by the sample provider rather than from assay-based typing. Summary of the overall study and its limitations: The quantity of clinical and demographic metadata differed by source and by participant and was supplied without curation.

TCRbeta CDR3 regions were amplified from genomic DNA using the immunoSEQ Assay, a bias-controlled multiplex PCR. In the original analysis: Nucleated cell counts per sample were estimated from amplification of reference gene primers within the assay. To quantify the absolute abundance of each unique TCRbeta CDR3 rearrangement, sequence reads were collapsed and filtered. Productive Simpson clonality was computed per sample as the square root of Simpson's diversity index over productive rearrangements. Imported from immuneACCESS, the table was reduced by TCRdb to in-frame sequences with V and J called. These copies leave out some clones; in studies compared against another copy, an unresolved V gene accounts for under half, and the cause of the remainder is not known. V and J calls and clone size follow that table, whereas D and trimming were derived from the DNA. The sample data list about 160,000 clones, and 75% to 85% of these were observed just once. The top ten hold approximately 3.6% of the sample.

The CDR3 runs 15 amino acids, cysteine and phenylalanine included. Of all the DNA, just the CDR3 is kept, 45 bases in frame from base 1. The trim is 1 base for V and 2 bases for J, with a gap of 12 bases between the germline ends. For CDR1 and CDR2, the germline V gene (reference sequence) lists SEHNR and FQNEAQ. Participants in the prospective study were enrolled through a virtual design, were aged about 18 to 100 years, and lived in roughly 24 United States geographic areas. In the prospective study, participants were assigned to cohorts based on the clinical history participants reported in a screening survey and a study questionnaire. Recovered participants in ImmuneRACE Cohort 3 were defined by two consecutive negative NP/OP PCR tests, clearance by a healthcare professional, or resolution of symptoms. Each participant in the prospective study had whole blood, serum and a nasopharyngeal or oropharyngeal swab collected by mobile phlebotomists. Participants in the prospective study had the option to provide additional blood draws and questionnaires over a roughly two-month period. Blood samples from the prospective study were shipped frozen or at room temperature prior to DNA extraction.

The specimen was PBMCs or T cells enriched from blood (not recorded which). This chain is built from TRBV7-9 and TRBJ2-7; no confident D gene assignment can be made. The clonotype comes from a woman aged 55-70 years who had recovered from COVID-19. The nucleotide sequence is given as TGTGCCAGCAGCTTAGTATTAACCAGGCCCTACGAGCAGTACTTC. Its translation is CASSLVLTRPYEQYF.